These T cell receptor beta chains were read from a single sample in a study of blood T cell repertoires in COVID-19. Sequencing was performed with immunoSEQ multiplex PCR; in TCRdb, only in-frame clones are kept and a portion is missing. The table shows tens of thousands of clones, with more than 70% occurring only once. Sequenced input: peripheral blood. Source of these receptors: a human donor with active COVID-19. The donor label of this sample is uncertain. Each CDR3 is given with its conserved first and last residue. D genes are given only for firm matches.

cdr3_length j_call d_call v_call cdr3_aa
13 TRBJ1-4 . TRBV25-1 CASSRAGDFALFF
15 TRBJ1-1 . TRBV27 CASSLYGNLNTEAFF
13 TRBJ1-2 . TRBV19 CASRDRANYGYTF
15 TRBJ2-5 TRBD2 TRBV7-2 CASSLNSGGKETQYF
16 TRBJ2-7 TRBD1 TRBV30 CAWRPPPGQGHYEQYF
14 TRBJ1-1 TRBD1 TRBV6-2/TRBV6-3 CASSYNTGGKEAFF
16 TRBJ2-5 TRBD2 TRBV10-3 CAISEPGLAGGETQYF
17 TRBJ1-3 . TRBV5-6 CASSLSRDWNSGNTIYF
13 TRBJ1-2 TRBD1 TRBV11-2 CASSPRTGDGYTF
12 TRBJ1-1 . TRBV3-1/TRBV3-2 CASRLPGGEAFF
12 TRBJ1-2 . TRBV19 CASRTGIYGYTF
13 TRBJ1-2 . TRBV2 CASTKGGAKGYTF
12 TRBJ1-5 . TRBV18 CASSSPPQPQHF
16 TRBJ1-5 . TRBV18 CASSPFGREDNQPQHF
11 TRBJ2-7 . TRBV5-8 CASSYGVEQYF
14 TRBJ1-1 . TRBV2 CASTGETANTEAFF
15 TRBJ1-5 TRBD1 TRBV18 CASSPRGRGDQPQHF
13 TRBJ1-2 TRBD1 TRBV5-4 CASSEGQYYGYTF
14 TRBJ2-3 . TRBV20-1 CSASSGGLTDTQYF
13 TRBJ1-2 . TRBV18 CASSPPGGNGYTF
15 TRBJ2-5 . TRBV18 CASSPFGSVQETQYF
13 TRBJ1-2 . TRBV2 CASRDKYSGGYTF
14 TRBJ2-7 TRBD1 TRBV5-8 CASSNGTGPYEQYF
15 TRBJ2-7 . TRBV28 CASSLGFRRSYEQYF
15 TRBJ1-2 TRBD1 TRBV27 CASRWRGTENYGYTF
12 TRBJ1-6 . TRBV12-3/TRBV12-4 CASSPAALPLHF
15 TRBJ1-2 . TRBV9 CASSVDGGSGNGYTF
15 TRBJ2-3 TRBD2 TRBV7-2 CASSLKRGGGDTQYF
13 TRBJ1-1 TRBD1 TRBV18 CASFRRGPTEAFF
16 TRBJ2-3 . TRBV7-9 CASSQGLGISTDTQYF
15 TRBJ1-4 TRBD1 TRBV5-1 CASSRQTGVGEKLFF
15 TRBJ2-2 TRBD2 TRBV5-8 CASSSGLALTGELFF
15 TRBJ1-1 TRBD1 TRBV4-3 CASSRIDRGNTEAFF
17 TRBJ2-7 TRBD2 TRBV7-2 CASSFTSGGAKSYEQYF
14 TRBJ2-7 . TRBV5-1 CASSLNRLVHEQYF
15 TRBJ1-6 TRBD1 TRBV9 CASSAIDRGNSPLHF
17 TRBJ1-1 . TRBV5-1 CASSLAASGQWNTEAFF
17 TRBJ1-4 . TRBV9 CASSSGGTSTSGGKLFF
15 TRBJ2-3 TRBD2 TRBV5-6 CASSWTSGGTDTQYF
14 TRBJ2-7 . TRBV6-1 CASSETSPREEQYF
14 TRBJ2-7 . TRBV5-4 CASSTTGYSYEQYF
19 TRBJ1-2 TRBD1 TRBV11-3 CARTVIVGQGPPGVYGYTF
15 TRBJ2-5 TRBD1 TRBV6-2/TRBV6-3 CASSYGAGGQETQYF
19 TRBJ1-2 . TRBV5-4 CAGPSVGVYTYHDSYGYTF
13 TRBJ2-6 TRBD1 TRBV19 CASRKDRTNVLTF
12 TRBJ1-1 . TRBV10-3 CAISSKETEAFF
13 TRBJ2-3 . TRBV24-1 CATSPGDGDTQYF
14 TRBJ1-2 . TRBV2 CASSEGQGFYGYTF
14 TRBJ2-2 . TRBV9 CASSYSRDTGELFF
13 TRBJ1-6 . TRBV7-8 CASSLSLEVPLHF
16 TRBJ2-5 TRBD2 TRBV5-1 CASSLPLTSGQETQYF
14 TRBJ2-7 . TRBV6-1 CASSEVRGSYEQYF